This is a list of T cell receptor beta chains from one sample in a study of CD8 T cells in ankylosing spondylitis. TCRdb independently ran MiXCR on the 5' RACE reads; one entry per CDR3 protein. The table has hundreds of thousands of distinct CDR3 sequences, 10% to 15% seen once. The sequencing sample was made of blood, either unsorted or a sorted T cell fraction (not recorded which). Source of these receptors: a male donor with ankylosing spondylitis. Each CDR3 is given with its conserved first and last residue. Each record gives: clone size, D gene, J gene, CDR3 length, V gene, CDR3 protein, CDR3 DNA. The D gene is left open where the match is weak. Size is omitted from some rows. Given values are once, few, many or a class for expanded clones.

>few|.|TRBJ2-1|15|TRBV7-9
CASSSALGSYNEQFF
TGTGCCAGCAGCTCAGCCTTAGGCTCCTACAATGAGCAGTTCTTC
>many|.|TRBJ1-6|13|TRBV12-3/TRBV12-4
CASSLERVSPLHF
TGTGCCAGCAGTTTAGAGCGGGTTTCACCCCTCCACTTT
>.|TRBD1|TRBJ2-7|15|TRBV6-1
CASSTLGQGITEQYF
TGTGCCAGCAGCACACTGGGACAGGGAATTACCGAGCAGTACTTC
>many|.|TRBJ2-7|15|TRBV5-1
CASSPASGSSYEQYF
TGTGCCAGCTCACCAGCCAGCGGAAGCTCCTACGAGCAGTACTTC
>many|.|TRBJ1-2|13|TRBV7-2
CASSVGHSYGYTF
TGTGCCAGCAGCGTGGGACACAGCTATGGCTACACCTTC
>.|TRBD1|TRBJ2-1|14|TRBV6-1
CASIRTGLSNEQFF
TGTGCCAGCATAAGGACAGGGTTGAGTAATGAGCAGTTCTTC
>.|.|TRBJ2-6|18|TRBV5-1
CASSPEGHLGVGANVLTF
TGCGCCAGCAGCCCTGAAGGCCATCTGGGGGTCGGGGCCAACGTCCTGACTTTC
>.|.|TRBJ1-1|15|TRBV5-1
CASSIGLPGGTEAFF
TGCGCCAGCAGCATCGGACTACCGGGCGGCACTGAAGCTTTCTTT
>.|.|TRBJ1-2|13|TRBV28
CASSLTGSSGYTF
TGTGCCAGCAGTCTTACAGGGTCGTCTGGCTACACCTTC
>few|.|TRBJ2-7|13|TRBV11-1
CASSRTLVGEQYF
TGTGCCAGCAGCCGGACACTGGTTGGGGAGCAGTACTTC
>many|.|TRBJ2-5|12|TRBV29-1
CSVDWGRETQYF
TGCAGCGTTGACTGGGGCAGGGAGACCCAGTACTTC
>few|TRBD1|TRBJ1-6|15|TRBV4-3
CASSQELRQGGTLHF
TGCGCCAGCAGCCAAGAATTACGACAGGGAGGGACCCTCCACTTT
>.|TRBD2|TRBJ2-1|12|TRBV20-1
CSASLAGEQQFF
TGCAGTGCATCTCTAGCGGGGGAACAGCAGTTCTTC
>.|.|TRBJ1-2|13|TRBV12-3/TRBV12-4
CASSFSGRGGYTF
TGTGCCAGCAGTTTTTCGGGGCGTGGTGGCTACACCTTC
>.|.|TRBJ2-2|14|TRBV7-9
CASSLTRGTGELFF
TGTGCCAGCAGCCTTACAAGGGGGACCGGGGAGCTGTTTTTT
>few|.|TRBJ2-2|15|TRBV5-1
CASSLTGSRTGELFF
TGCGCCAGCAGCTTGACTGGATCAAGGACCGGGGAGCTGTTTTTT
>many|.|TRBJ2-1|14|TRBV10-3
CALRRQASGDEQFF
TGTGCCCTCCGACGACAGGCTAGCGGAGATGAGCAGTTCTTC
>few|TRBD2|TRBJ2-2|13|TRBV20-1
CSARGTSSWELFF
TGCAGTGCTAGAGGGACTAGCAGCTGGGAGCTGTTTTTT
>.|.|TRBJ2-7|14|TRBV20-1
CSAPGTPNFHEQYF
TGCAGTGCCCCCGGGACTCCCAACTTCCACGAGCAGTACTTC
>.|.|TRBJ1-1|14|TRBV28
CASSLIGEDTEAFF
TGTGCCAGCAGTTTAATCGGAGAAGACACTGAAGCTTTCTTT
>few|.|TRBJ2-3|15|TRBV20-1
CSARGDDRSTDTQYF
TGCAGTGCTAGAGGTGACGACCGAAGCACAGATACGCAGTATTTT
>many|.|TRBJ1-1|14|TRBV20-1
CSAVPSLENTEAFF
TGCAGTGCTGTCCCCTCGCTAGAAAACACTGAAGCTTTCTTT
>.|.|TRBJ1-5|13|TRBV10-3
CAISVGRDEPQHF
TGTGCCATCAGTGTGGGTAGGGATGAGCCCCAGCATTTT
>.|.|TRBJ1-2|13|TRBV29-1
CSVEVSRGNGYTF
TGCAGCGTTGAAGTCTCCAGGGGCAATGGCTACACCTTC
>.|.|TRBJ2-3|15|TRBV27
CASSGQRGYTDTQYF
TGTGCCAGCAGTGGACAGCGGGGATACACAGATACGCAGTATTTT
>.|TRBD1|TRBJ2-1|14|TRBV13
CASSSRQGANEQFF
TGTGCCAGCAGCTCCCGACAGGGGGCGAATGAGCAGTTCTTC
>.|.|TRBJ1-1|14|TRBV7-3
CASSWVSLNTEAFF
TGTGCCAGCAGCTGGGTGAGTCTGAACACTGAAGCTTTCTTT
>.|.|TRBJ1-6|14|TRBV18
CASSPLQGDSPLHF
TGTGCCAGCTCACCGCTACAGGGTGACTCACCCCTCCACTTT
>many|.|TRBJ2-3|14|TRBV4-2
CASSQSSGTDTQYF
TGTGCCAGCAGCCAAAGTAGCGGCACAGATACGCAGTATTTT
>.|TRBD1|TRBJ2-3|17|TRBV7-2
CASRAPTGTGGADTQYF
TGTGCCAGCAGGGCTCCAACCGGGACAGGGGGAGCAGATACGCAGTATTTT
>many|.|TRBJ2-1|13|TRBV7-9
CASSLAPWPHQFF
TGTGCCAGCAGCTTAGCTCCCTGGCCCCACCAGTTCTTC
>few|.|TRBJ2-3|18|TRBV9
CASSPGVVTQIITDTQYF
TGTGCCAGCAGTCCCGGAGTGGTAACCCAAATAATCACAGATACGCAGTATTTT
>.|TRBD1|TRBJ1-2|13|TRBV20-1
CSARGQGLDGYTF
TGCAGTGCTAGAGGACAGGGACTAGATGGCTACACCTTC
>.|.|TRBJ1-5|13|TRBV10-3
CAISAGFNQPQHF
TGTGCCATCAGTGCTGGGTTCAATCAGCCCCAGCATTTT
>few|.|TRBJ2-5|14|TRBV20-1
CSARDQGTSGTQYF
TGCAGTGCTAGAGATCAAGGGACTTCCGGGACCCAGTACTTC
>.|.|TRBJ2-5|12|TRBV5-6
CASSLVQQIQYF
TGTGCCAGCAGCTTGGTCCAGCAGATCCAGTACTTC
>few|TRBD1|TRBJ1-2|16|TRBV7-9
CASSSHDRAANYGYTF
TGTGCCAGCAGCTCCCACGACAGGGCAGCTAACTATGGCTACACCTTC
>few|.|TRBJ2-7|12|TRBV29-1
CSVAEPPYEQYF
TGCAGCGTTGCGGAGCCGCCCTACGAGCAGTACTTC
>.|.|TRBJ1-5|14|TRBV28
CASSYLTRDQPQHF
TGTGCCAGCAGTTACTTAACTCGGGATCAGCCCCAGCATTTT
>few|.|TRBJ1-4|15|TRBV28
CASSFSDGENEKLFF
TGTGCCAGCAGTTTCAGCGACGGGGAAAATGAAAAACTGTTTTTT